The source of this T cell receptor beta chain is a study of T cell repertoires in cytomegalovirus infection. Across the whole study: Indicated by public TCR beta signatures were CMV infection and matching HLA type. General study results and limits: The study identified carriers of CMV plus the relevant HLA from cumulative public TCR beta family frequency. The ex vivo response showed dominance by HLA-C-restricted CMV-specific TCR beta clonotypes.

On this clonotype itself: Its specificity is not known.

CDR1 and CDR2 from the germline V gene are SGHTA and FQGNSA. The CDR3 runs to 20 residues. The V and J ends lost 3 bases and 0 bases, in that order; junction bases with no gene match: 13. MiXCR, run by TCRdb on the reads, gives a single entry per CDR3 protein. The sample holds more than 150,000 distinct CDR3 sequences, roughly 15% seen once. The receptor was derived from a human donor in good health (CMV status not recorded). Some clones in this sample may be carry-over from other donors' samples. The sequenced sample was CD8+ T cells from PBMCs. This rearrangement joins TRBV7-2 to TRBJ2-3, with 12 positions matching TRBD2. The CDR3 nucleotides read TGTGCCAGCAGCTTTGAAGAGACTAGCGGGAGTGTGGAGAGCACAGATACGCAGTATTTT. Protein product: CASSFEETSGSVESTDTQYF.